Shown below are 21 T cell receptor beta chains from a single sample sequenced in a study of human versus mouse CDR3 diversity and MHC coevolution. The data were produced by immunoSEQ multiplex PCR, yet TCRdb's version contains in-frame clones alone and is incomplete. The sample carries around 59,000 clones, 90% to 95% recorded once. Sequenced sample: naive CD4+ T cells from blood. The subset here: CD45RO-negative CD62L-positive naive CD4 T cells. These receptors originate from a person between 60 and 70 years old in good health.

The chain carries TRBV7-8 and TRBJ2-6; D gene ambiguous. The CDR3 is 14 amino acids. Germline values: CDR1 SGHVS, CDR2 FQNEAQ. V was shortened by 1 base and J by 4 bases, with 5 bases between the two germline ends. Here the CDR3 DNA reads TGTGCCAGCAGCTTAGTTCTGGGGGCCAACGTCCTGACTTTC. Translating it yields CASSLVLGANVLTF.

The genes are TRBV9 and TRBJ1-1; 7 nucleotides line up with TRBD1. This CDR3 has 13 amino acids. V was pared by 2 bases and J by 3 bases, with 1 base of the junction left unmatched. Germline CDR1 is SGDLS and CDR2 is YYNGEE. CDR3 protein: CASSVDRDTEAFF. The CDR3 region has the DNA TGTGCCAGCAGCGTCGACAGGGACACTGAAGCTTTCTTT.

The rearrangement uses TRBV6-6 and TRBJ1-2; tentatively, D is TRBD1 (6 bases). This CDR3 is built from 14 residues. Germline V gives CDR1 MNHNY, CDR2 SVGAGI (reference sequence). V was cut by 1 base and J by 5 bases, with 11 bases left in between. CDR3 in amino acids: CASSYFRGGYGYTF. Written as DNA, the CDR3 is TGTGCCAGCAGTTACTTCAGGGGAGGGTATGGCTACACCTTC.

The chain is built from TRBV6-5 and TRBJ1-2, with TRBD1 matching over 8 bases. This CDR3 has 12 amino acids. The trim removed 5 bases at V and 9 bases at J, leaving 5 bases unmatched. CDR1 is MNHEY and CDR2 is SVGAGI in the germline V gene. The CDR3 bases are TGTGCCAGCAGTGGGGACAGGCTGAGCTACACCTTC. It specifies CASSGDRLSYTF.

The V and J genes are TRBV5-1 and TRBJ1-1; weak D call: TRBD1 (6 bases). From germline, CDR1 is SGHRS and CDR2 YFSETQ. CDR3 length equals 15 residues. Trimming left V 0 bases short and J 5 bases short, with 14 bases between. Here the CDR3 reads CASSLGAGVGTEAFF. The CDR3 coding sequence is TGCGCCAGCAGCTTGGGCGCAGGGGTGGGAACTGAAGCTTTCTTT.

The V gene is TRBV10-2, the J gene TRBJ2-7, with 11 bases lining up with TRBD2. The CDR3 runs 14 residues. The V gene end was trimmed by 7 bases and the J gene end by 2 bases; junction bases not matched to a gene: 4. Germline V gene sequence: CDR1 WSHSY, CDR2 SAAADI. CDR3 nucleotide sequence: TGCGCCAGCAAAGGGACTAGCGGAACCTACGAGCAGTACTTC. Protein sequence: CASKGTSGTYEQYF.

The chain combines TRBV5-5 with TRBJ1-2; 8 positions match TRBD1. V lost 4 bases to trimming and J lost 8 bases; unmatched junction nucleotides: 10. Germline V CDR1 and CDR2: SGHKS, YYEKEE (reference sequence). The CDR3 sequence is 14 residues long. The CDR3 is CASSLTGAAGGYTF. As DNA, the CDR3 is TGTGCCAGCAGCCTGACAGGGGCCGCCGGGGGCTACACCTTC.

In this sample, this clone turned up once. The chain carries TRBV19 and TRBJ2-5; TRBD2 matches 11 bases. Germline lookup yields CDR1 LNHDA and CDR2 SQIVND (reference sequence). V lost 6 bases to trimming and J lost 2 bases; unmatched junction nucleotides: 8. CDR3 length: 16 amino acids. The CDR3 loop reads CASRDPRTSGQETQYF. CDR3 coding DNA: TGTGCCAGTAGGGACCCAAGGACTAGCGGGCAAGAGACCCAGTACTTC.

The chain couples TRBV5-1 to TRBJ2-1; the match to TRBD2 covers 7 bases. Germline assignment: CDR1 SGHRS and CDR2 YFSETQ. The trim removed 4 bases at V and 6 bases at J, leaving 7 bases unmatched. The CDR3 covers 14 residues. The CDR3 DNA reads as TGCGCCAGCAGCCGGGGGACTACCGTCAATGAGCAGTTCTTC. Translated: CASSRGTTVNEQFF.

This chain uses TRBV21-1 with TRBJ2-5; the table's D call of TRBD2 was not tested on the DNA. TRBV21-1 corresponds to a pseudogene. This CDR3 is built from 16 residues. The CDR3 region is CASSKRLAVTQETQYF. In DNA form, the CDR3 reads TGTGCCAGCAGCAAACGACTAGCGGTTACCCAAGAGACCCAGTACTTC.

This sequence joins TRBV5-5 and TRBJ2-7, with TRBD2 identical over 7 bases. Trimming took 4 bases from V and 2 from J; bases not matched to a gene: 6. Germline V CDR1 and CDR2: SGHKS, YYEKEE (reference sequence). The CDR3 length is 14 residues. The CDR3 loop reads CASSQNRGAYEQYF. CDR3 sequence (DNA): TGTGCCAGCAGCCAGAACCGGGGGGCCTACGAGCAGTACTTC.

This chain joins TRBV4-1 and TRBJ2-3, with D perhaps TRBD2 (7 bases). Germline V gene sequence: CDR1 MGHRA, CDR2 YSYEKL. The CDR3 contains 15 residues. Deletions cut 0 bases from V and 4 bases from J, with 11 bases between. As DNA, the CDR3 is TGCGCCAGCAGCCAAGATTGGGGGGGCTCAGATACGCAGTATTTT. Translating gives CASSQDWGGSDTQYF.

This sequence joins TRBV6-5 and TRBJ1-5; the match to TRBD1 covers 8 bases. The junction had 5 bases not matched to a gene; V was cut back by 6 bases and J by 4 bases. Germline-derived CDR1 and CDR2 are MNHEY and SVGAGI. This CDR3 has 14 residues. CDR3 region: CASSIDRGNQPQHF. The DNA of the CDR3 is TGTGCCAGCAGCATCGACAGGGGTAATCAGCCCCAGCATTTT.

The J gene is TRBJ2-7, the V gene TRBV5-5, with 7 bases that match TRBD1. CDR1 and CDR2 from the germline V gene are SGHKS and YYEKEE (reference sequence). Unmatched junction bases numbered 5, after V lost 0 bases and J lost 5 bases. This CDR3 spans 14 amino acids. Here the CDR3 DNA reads TGTGCCAGCAGCTTGGCAGACAGGGTTCACGAGCAGTACTTC. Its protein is CASSLADRVHEQYF.

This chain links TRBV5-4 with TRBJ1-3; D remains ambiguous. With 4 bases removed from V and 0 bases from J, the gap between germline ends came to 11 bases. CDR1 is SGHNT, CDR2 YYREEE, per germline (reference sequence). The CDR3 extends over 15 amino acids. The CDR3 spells CASSTSPGSGNTIYF. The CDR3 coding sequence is TGTGCCAGCAGCACTTCACCGGGCTCTGGAAACACCATATATTTT.

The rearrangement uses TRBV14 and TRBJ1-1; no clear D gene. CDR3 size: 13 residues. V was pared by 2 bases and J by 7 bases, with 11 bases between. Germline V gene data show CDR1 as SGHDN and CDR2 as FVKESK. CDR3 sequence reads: CASSQPAHGEAFF. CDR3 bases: TGTGCCAGCAGCCAACCCGCCCACGGTGAAGCTTTCTTT.

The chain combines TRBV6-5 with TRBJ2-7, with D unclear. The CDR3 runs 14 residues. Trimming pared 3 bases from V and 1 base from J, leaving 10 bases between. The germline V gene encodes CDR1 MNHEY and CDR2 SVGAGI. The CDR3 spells CASSYTELSYEQYF. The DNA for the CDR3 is TGTGCCAGCAGTTATACAGAACTGTCCTACGAGCAGTACTTC.

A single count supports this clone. CDR3 region: CASSPGGLARNEQFF. In nucleotides, the CDR3 is TGTGCCAGCAGCCCCGGGGGGCTAGCGCGCAATGAGCAGTTCTTC. The chain has TRBV11-3 and TRBJ2-1; D might be TRBD2 (7 bases). The CDR3 totals 15 residues. CDR1 and CDR2 (germline): SGHNT, YENEEA. Between the trimmed V and J ends, which lost 5 bases and 6 bases, there was a span of 17 bases.

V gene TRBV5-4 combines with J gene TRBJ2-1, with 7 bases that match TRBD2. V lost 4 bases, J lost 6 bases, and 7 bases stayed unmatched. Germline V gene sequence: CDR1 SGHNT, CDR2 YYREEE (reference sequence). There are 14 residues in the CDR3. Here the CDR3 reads CASSGGLRLNEQFF. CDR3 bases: TGTGCCAGCAGCGGGGGACTAAGGCTCAATGAGCAGTTCTTC.

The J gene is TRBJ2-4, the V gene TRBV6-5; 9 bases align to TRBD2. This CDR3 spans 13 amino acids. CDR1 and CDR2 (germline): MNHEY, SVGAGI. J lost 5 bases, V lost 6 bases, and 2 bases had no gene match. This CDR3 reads CASRASGENIQYF. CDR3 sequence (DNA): TGTGCCAGCAGAGCTAGCGGGGAAAACATTCAGTACTTC.

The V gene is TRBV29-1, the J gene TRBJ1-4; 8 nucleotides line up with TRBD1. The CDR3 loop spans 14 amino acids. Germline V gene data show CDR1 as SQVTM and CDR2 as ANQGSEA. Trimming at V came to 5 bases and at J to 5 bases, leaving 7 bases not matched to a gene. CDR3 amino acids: CSVQPTGGNEKLFF. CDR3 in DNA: TGCAGCGTTCAGCCCACAGGGGGGAATGAAAAACTGTTTTTT.